One sample yielded the 9 T cell receptor beta chains listed below, sequenced in a study of tumor-infiltrating lymphocytes in primary liver carcinoma. TCR beta cDNA came from approximately 0.55 ug total RNA, primed with a constant-region primer. Modified slightly, ARM-PCR produced TCR beta libraries over three nested multiplex PCR rounds. A C-beta reverse primer was combined with TRBV1-TRBV30 forward primers in the first two PCR rounds, and each round had roughly 9 cycles. A single record per CDR3 protein comes from TCRdb applying MiXCR to the multiplex PCR reads. The data show about 180,000 distinct CDR3 sequences, over 50% seen once. Unsorted whole blood supplied the RNA, and germline DNA was extracted too. Sequencing was performed on peripheral blood. The receptors originated from a man aged 35-49 years with primary liver carcinoma and hepatitis B virus infection.

Concerning this clonotype: A junction boundary mismatches the germline segment, possibly from a read error. The chain combines TRBV4-2 with TRBJ2-3; D might be TRBD2 (6 bases). The CDR3 has 18 residues. Germline CDR1 is LGHNA and CDR2 is YNFKEQ. DNA for the CDR3: TGTGTCAGCAGCCAAGAACCCCGTCCGGGAGTCGGTTTAGATACGCAGTATTTT. Residues: CVSSQEPRPGVGLDTQYF.

This chain uses TRBV6-2 or TRBV6-3 with TRBJ2-1, with 9 bases fitting TRBD2. There are 15 residues in the CDR3. V lost 4 bases and J lost 4; bases outside the gene matches: 5. Germline CDR1 and CDR2: MNHEY and SVGEGT. CDR3 protein: CASSLTSGWYNEQFF. The CDR3 DNA sequence: TGTGCCAGCAGTTTAACTAGCGGGTGGTACAATGAGCAGTTCTTC.

This chain uses TRBV10-1 with TRBJ2-7, with D perhaps TRBD1 or TRBD2 (5 bases each). V was trimmed by 0 bases and J by 5 bases, leaving 17 bases between them. The CDR3 consists of 16 residues. Germline CDR1 WNHNN, CDR2 SYGVQD (reference sequence). The CDR3 DNA follows: TGCGCCAGCAGTGAGTCTTTGGAAAAGTGGGACGACGAGCAGTACTTC. Residues: CASSESLEKWDDEQYF.

The rearrangement joins TRBV12-5 to TRBJ2-5, with unresolved D. The CDR3 spans 13 residues. V lost 1 base and J 5 bases, leaving 8 bases between the germline ends. Germline lookup yields CDR1 LGHNT and CDR2 FRNRAP. CDR3 loop: CASGLGSWETQYF. In nucleotides, the CDR3 is TGTGCTAGTGGTTTGGGGTCCTGGGAGACCCAGTACTTC. The full variable domain, its missing parts supplied by reference TRBV12-5 and TRBJ2-5, is DARVTQTPRHKVTEMGQEVTMRCQPILGHNTVFWYRQTMMQGLELLAYFRNRAPLDDSGMPKDRFSAEMPDATLATLKIQPSEPRDSAVYFCASGLGSWETQYFGPGTRLLVL.

The chain has TRBV15 and TRBJ2-2; D uncertain. The germline V gene has CDR1 LNHNV and CDR2 YYDKDF (reference sequence). The CDR3 runs 14 residues. V dropped 3 bases and J dropped 3 bases, with 8 bases sitting between them. The DNA for the CDR3 is TGTGCCACCAGCAGGACAAGGGACACCGGGGAGCTGTTTTTT. Translated, it gives CATSRTRDTGELFF.

J is TRBJ2-3 and V is TRBV29-1, with 10 bases fitting TRBD2. Germline-derived CDR1 and CDR2 are SQVTM and ANQGSEA. The CDR3 is made up of 16 amino acids. V dropped 6 bases and J dropped 4; count of bases not matched to a gene: 13. Here the CDR3 reads CSVDFASGSWSDTQYF. CDR3 bases: TGCAGCGTCGATTTCGCTAGCGGGAGCTGGTCAGATACGCAGTATTTT.

About this clonotype itself: The junction departs from the called germline gene at one end, perhaps through a read error. The CDR3 DNA sequence: TGCGCCAACAGTCTGAGATTCTACGAGCAGTACTTC. As protein: CANSLRFYEQYF. This chain connects TRBV23-1 to TRBJ2-7, with D unresolved. TRBV23-1 is an open reading frame whose function is uncertain. The CDR3 is 12 residues long.

A word on this clonotype: The conserved phenylalanine or tryptophan normally closing the CDR3 is absent here, so this likely arose from a read error. The rearrangement uses TRBV5-1 and TRBJ1-1; possibly TRBD1 for D (5 bases). CDR1 and CDR2 (germline): SGHRS, YFSETQ. Trimming stripped 0 bases from V and 7 bases from J, with 16 bases between. The CDR3 contains 15 residues. CDR3 bases: TGCGCCAGCAGCTTGGCTCCGGGAAGGCAGGGTGAAGCTTTCTGT. This sequence encodes CASSLAPGRQGEAFC.

Ten or more counts support this clonotype. This rearrangement joins TRBV11-2 to TRBJ2-3; TRBD2 might be the D (5 bases). Germline V gene lookup returns CDR1 SGHAT and CDR2 FQNNGV. This CDR3 is built from 14 residues. The V end lost 5 bases, the J end lost 0 bases, and 9 bases lay between the germline ends. CDR3 sequence: CASSIGRSTDTQYF. In nucleotides, the CDR3 is TGTGCCAGCAGCATAGGGAGAAGCACAGATACGCAGTATTTT.